This TCR beta chain was observed in a study of beta chain features in type 1 diabetes. At the level of the study: There was similarity between patients and healthy donors in age, gender and cell yields. Study-wide results and caveats: In every one of the four CD4+ subsets, TCRB CDR3s were moderately but significantly shorter in Type 1 diabetes patients.

Expressed TCRB transcripts were sequenced, since all the RNA that had been isolated was reverse transcribed. The repertoire was sequenced with immunoSEQ multiplex PCR; TCRdb's copy has only in-frame clones and lacks some. The sample holds about 270,000 clones, approximately 15% seen once. Using CD45RO/CCR7/CD25/CD127/CD95/CD27, CD4+ naive, central memory, regulatory and stem cell-like memory cells were sorted. This clone was counted a few times. Its antigen is not identified. What was sequenced was naive CD4+ T cells from blood. The TCR sequence derives from a man younger than 45 with type 1 diabetes.

The CDR3 DNA reads as TGCGCCAGCAGCCAGGCTACTAGTGGCAACTACGAGCAGTACTTC. Its protein product is CASSQATSGNYEQYF. The rearrangement uses TRBV4-1 and TRBJ2-7; D may be TRBD2 (5 bases). The CDR3 sequence is 15 residues long. V lost 3 bases and J 3 bases, leaving 15 bases between the germline ends. Germline values: CDR1 MGHRA, CDR2 YSYEKL.